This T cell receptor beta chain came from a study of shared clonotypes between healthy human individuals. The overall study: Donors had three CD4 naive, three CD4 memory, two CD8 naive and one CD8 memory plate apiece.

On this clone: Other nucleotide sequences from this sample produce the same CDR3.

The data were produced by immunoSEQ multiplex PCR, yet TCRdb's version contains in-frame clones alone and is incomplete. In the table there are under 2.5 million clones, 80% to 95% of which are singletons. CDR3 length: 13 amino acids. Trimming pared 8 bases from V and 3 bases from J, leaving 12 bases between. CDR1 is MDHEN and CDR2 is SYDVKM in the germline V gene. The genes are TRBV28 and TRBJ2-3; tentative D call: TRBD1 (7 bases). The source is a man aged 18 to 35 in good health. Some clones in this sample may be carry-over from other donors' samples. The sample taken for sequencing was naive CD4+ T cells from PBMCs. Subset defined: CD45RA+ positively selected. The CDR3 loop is CASRTGGTDTQYF. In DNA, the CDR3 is TGTGCCAGCCGGACAGGAGGGACAGATACGCAGTATTTT.